These 32 T cell receptor beta chains were sequenced from one sample in a study of CD8+ T cells in alopecia areata. TCR sequencing used cDNA made by reverse transcription of extracted RNA. Sequencing used immunoSEQ multiplex PCR; TCRdb keeps in-frame clones, though not all of them. The sample has roughly 250,000 clones, under 70% seen once. Sequenced here: CD4+ T cells sorted from blood, sampled at week 0. These receptors were collected from a human donor with alopecia areata.

CDR3 residues: CATSRATQQETQYF. In DNA, the CDR3 is TGTGCCACCAGCAGAGCAACACAGCAAGAGACCCAGTACTTC. The chain recombines TRBV15 with TRBJ2-5; D remains ambiguous. Trimming removed 1 base from V and 2 bases from J, with 8 bases in between. The germline V gene encodes CDR1 LNHNV and CDR2 YYDKDF (reference sequence). CDR3 length: 14 amino acids.

This clone turned up a few times. The chain joins TRBV29-1 to TRBJ1-1; 7 bases fit TRBD1. V was pared by 0 bases and J by 4 bases, with 8 bases of the junction left unmatched. This CDR3 spans 15 amino acids. Looked up from germline, CDR1 is SQVTM and CDR2 is ANQGSEA. DNA of the CDR3: TGCAGCGTTGAAGATCACGGCAGGGGGTTCACTGAAGCTTTCTTT. Translating gives CSVEDHGRGFTEAFF.

This clone has a handful of counts. The chain recombines TRBV25-1 with TRBJ2-1, with 9 bases aligning to TRBD2. Germline V CDR1 and CDR2: MGHDK, SYGVNS. J lost 8 bases, V lost 2 bases, and 4 bases had no gene match. This CDR3 is built from 14 residues. The CDR3 protein is CASSEAGGPYEQFF. CDR3 nucleotide sequence: TGTGCCAGCAGTGAAGCGGGGGGGCCTTATGAGCAGTTCTTC.

This chain uses TRBV5-1 with TRBJ1-1; 10 nucleotides agree with TRBD1. With V trimmed by 3 bases and J by 5 bases, 10 bases remained unmatched. The CDR3 contains 16 residues. The V gene's germline CDR1 is SGHRS and CDR2 YFSETQ. CDR3: CASSSKRQGANTEAFF. CDR3 nucleotide sequence: TGCGCCAGCAGCTCGAAAAGACAGGGGGCGAATACTGAAGCTTTCTTT. Full variable domain (missing parts from reference TRBV5-1 and TRBJ1-1): KAGVTQTPRYLIKTRGQQVTLSCSPISGHRSVSWYQQTPGQGLQFLFEYFSETQRNKGNFPGRFSGRQFSNSRSEMNVSTLELGDSALYLCASSSKRQGANTEAFFGQGTRLTVV.

The chain uses TRBV29-1 and TRBJ1-2, with a possible D match to TRBD1 (5 bases). The CDR3 length is 13 residues. Trimming took 4 bases from V and 8 from J, leaving 17 bases between them. Germline CDR1 reads SQVTM; CDR2 reads ANQGSEA. The DNA for the CDR3 is TGCAGCGTTGGGGAGACAGCTTCGAGCGGCTACACCTTC. It yields the protein CSVGETASSGYTF.

The rearrangement links TRBV30 to TRBJ1-1, with D unresolved. CDR3 length: 13 residues. Germline CDR1 is GTSNPN and CDR2 is SVGIG (reference sequence). The V and J ends lost 0 bases and 2 bases respectively, with 7 bases between them. Here the CDR3 DNA reads TGTGCCTGGAGTGTACGCGACAACACTGAAGCTTTCTTT. Protein product: CAWSVRDNTEAFF.

This clone was found once. This sequence joins TRBV5-1 and TRBJ1-6, with 11 bases aligning to TRBD1. The germline gives CDR1 SGHRS, CDR2 YFSETQ. The J segment lost 3 bases and the V segment lost 4 bases, leaving 6 bases of the junction unmatched. The CDR3 is made up of 17 amino acids. Written as DNA, the CDR3 is TGCGCCAGCAGCAGCGGACAGGGGGCCTTCTATAATTCACCCCTCCACTTT. As protein: CASSSGQGAFYNSPLHF.

This clone was seen a single time. This chain joins TRBV6-5 and TRBJ1-1; D is undetermined. The CDR3 has 12 residues. V was shortened by 6 bases and J by 6 bases, with 11 bases between the two germline ends. The germline V gene encodes CDR1 MNHEY and CDR2 SVGAGI. The CDR3 sequence: CASSQSWAEAFF. DNA for the CDR3: TGTGCCAGCAGCCAGAGTTGGGCTGAAGCTTTCTTT.

The rearrangement joins TRBV2 to TRBJ2-1; D perhaps matches TRBD2 (6 bases). Germline CDR1 SNHLY, CDR2 FYNNEI. V gave up 3 bases and J gave up 1 base, with 10 bases separating them. This CDR3 is built from 15 residues. DNA for the CDR3: TGTGCCAGCAGTGATGGTAGCGGTTCCTACAATGAGCAGTTCTTC. Translating gives CASSDGSGSYNEQFF.

This chain connects TRBV6-5 to TRBJ1-6; the match to TRBD1 covers 9 bases. With V trimmed by 5 bases and J by 8 bases, 7 bases remained unmatched. CDR1 and CDR2 from the germline V gene are MNHEY and SVGAGI. The CDR3 consists of 15 residues. The chain's CDR3 is CASSRGTGRDSPLHF. CDR3 coding DNA: TGTGCCAGCAGTAGAGGGACAGGGAGGGATTCACCCCTCCACTTT.

This chain joins TRBV23-1 and TRBJ1-1; 8 nucleotides line up with TRBD1. TRBV23-1 is labeled an ORF, and its function is uncertain. J lost 3 bases, V lost 6 bases, and 12 bases had no gene match. The CDR3 has 16 residues. The CDR3 region is CASRPGQVPLDTEAFF. CDR3 in DNA: TGCGCCAGCAGACCGGGACAGGTCCCTTTGGACACTGAAGCTTTCTTT.

This clone was seen a handful of times. The rearrangement uses TRBV29-1 and TRBJ2-5; D is undetermined. The length of the CDR3 is 14 residues. Germline CDR1 and CDR2: SQVTM and ANQGSEA. V was pared by 6 bases and J by 4 bases, with 18 bases between. This CDR3 is CSVMTFPPAETQYF. In nucleotides, the CDR3 is TGCAGCGTGATGACATTTCCCCCTGCAGAGACCCAGTACTTC.

This chain uses TRBV5-1 with TRBJ1-1; D might be TRBD1 (5 bases). Deletions cut 4 bases from V and 1 base from J, with 14 bases between. Germline-derived CDR1 and CDR2 are SGHRS and YFSETQ. CDR3 length: 15 residues. The CDR3 sequence: CASSPILGGNTEAFF. CDR3 coding DNA: TGCGCCAGCAGCCCAATCCTGGGGGGGAACACTGAAGCTTTCTTT.

This clone is a singleton in its sample. The gene calls are TRBV2 and TRBJ1-6, with unresolved D. V lost 1 base, J lost 8 bases, and 9 bases lay in between. The CDR3 is 14 amino acids. Germline loops: CDR1 SNHLY, CDR2 FYNNEI. CDR3 in DNA: TGTGCCAGCAGTGAAGAGAGCCTTTATTCACCCCTCCACTTT. Amino acids: CASSEESLYSPLHF.

This clone occurred a few times. The V and J genes are TRBV30 and TRBJ2-1; no definite D call. Trimming shortened V by 2 bases and J by 5 bases, and 4 bases separated the two germline ends. This CDR3 region has 11 residues. Germline V CDR1 and CDR2: GTSNPN, SVGIG (reference sequence). The CDR3 sequence is CAWSFNNEQFF. CDR3 bases: TGTGCCTGGAGTTTCAACAATGAGCAGTTCTTC.

Many counts were recorded for this clone. The V call is TRBV19, the J call TRBJ2-7, with unresolved D. V lost 5 bases to trimming and J lost 3 bases, with 11 bases between them. Germline V gene lookup returns CDR1 LNHDA and CDR2 SQIVND (reference sequence). The CDR3 covers 13 residues. The CDR3 DNA reads as TGTGCCAGTAGTTTCGGCAGGAGCTACGAGCAGTACTTC. This codes for CASSFGRSYEQYF.

This clone has a handful of counts. The chain uses TRBV13 and TRBJ1-5; the D is unclear. V lost 5 bases, J lost 6 bases, and 8 bases lay in between. Germline V gives CDR1 PRHDT, CDR2 FYEKMQ (reference sequence). The CDR3 covers 12 residues. The CDR3 DNA reads as TGTGCCAGCAGCCTTCGGGCTCAGCCCCAGCATTTT. Translating gives CASSLRAQPQHF.

In its sample, this clone was seen a few times. This chain links TRBV13 with TRBJ1-1; no firm D call. CDR1 and CDR2 (germline): PRHDT, FYEKMQ (reference sequence). This CDR3 is built from 13 residues. With 1 base removed from V and 3 bases from J, the gap between germline ends came to 6 bases. The CDR3 reads CASSLATDTEAFF. In DNA, the CDR3 is TGTGCCAGCAGCTTAGCGACGGACACTGAAGCTTTCTTT.

The rearrangement uses TRBV5-4 and TRBJ2-3; D perhaps matches TRBD1 (5 bases). Germline V gene lookup returns CDR1 SGHNT and CDR2 YYREEE (reference sequence). The CDR3 has 14 residues. V was pared by 0 bases and J by 5 bases, with 10 bases between. The CDR3 spells CASSLEQGIDTQYF. DNA of the CDR3: TGTGCCAGCAGCTTGGAGCAGGGAATAGATACGCAGTATTTT.

V usage is TRBV5-1 and J usage is TRBJ2-1; D gene ambiguous. CDR1 is SGHRS and CDR2 is YFSETQ in the germline V gene. The CDR3 loop spans 12 amino acids. V was cut by 0 bases and J by 13 bases, with 11 bases left in between. The CDR3 region has the DNA TGCGCCAGCAGCTTGGAGCTCCAAACACAGTTCTTC. Protein product: CASSLELQTQFF.

A few counts support this clone. The chain employs TRBV6-5 and TRBJ1-2, with D possibly matching TRBD1 (6 bases). In germline, CDR1 is MNHEY, CDR2 SVGAGI. The CDR3 contains 12 residues. Trimming pared 6 bases from V and 4 bases from J, leaving 9 bases between. The chain's CDR3 is CASRAGAYGYTF. As DNA, the CDR3 is TGTGCCAGCAGGGCGGGGGCCTATGGCTACACCTTC.

This clone has a single count. The chain combines TRBV29-1 with TRBJ2-3; D uncertain. Trimming pared 7 bases from V and 0 bases from J, leaving 11 bases between. Germline V gene sequence: CDR1 SQVTM, CDR2 ANQGSEA. The CDR3 is 13 amino acids. The CDR3 is CSARGISTDTQYF. The CDR3 DNA is TGCAGCGCCCGCGGTATCAGCACAGATACGCAGTATTTT.

V and J are TRBV29-1 and TRBJ1-2; D uncertain. This CDR3 contains 10 residues. Per the germline V gene, CDR1 is SQVTM and CDR2 is ANQGSEA. V gave up 4 bases and J gave up 6 bases, with 6 bases separating them. CDR3 coding DNA: TGCAGCGTTGGGGCAGATGGCTACACCTTC. Translating gives CSVGADGYTF.

This chain joins TRBV18 and TRBJ1-1, with 9 bases that match TRBD1. Trimming cost V 3 bases and J 12 bases; bases outside gene matches: 8. This CDR3 region has 13 residues. The germline V gene encodes CDR1 KGHSH and CDR2 LQKENI. The CDR3 reads CASSPGTGRRTFF. CDR3 in DNA: TGTGCCAGCTCACCGGGGACAGGGAGACGGACTTTCTTT.

The rearrangement links TRBV30 to TRBJ1-4; D uncertain. With 3 bases removed from V and 8 bases from J, the gap between germline ends came to 16 bases. Germline lookup yields CDR1 GTSNPN and CDR2 SVGIG (reference sequence). The CDR3 runs to 14 residues. CDR3 in DNA: TGTGCCTGGAGGCCCGGGGAGTCTCGGGAAAAACTGTTTTTT. As protein: CAWRPGESREKLFF.

This chain joins TRBV27 and TRBJ1-6; 10 bases agree with TRBD1. V lost 5 bases and J lost 7; bases outside the gene matches: 5. Germline V gives CDR1 MNHEY, CDR2 SMNVEV (reference sequence). This CDR3 is built from 15 residues. CDR3 nucleotides: TGTGCCAGCAGTACCCGGGACAGGGGAAATTCACCCCTCCACTTT. Protein: CASSTRDRGNSPLHF.

The chain combines TRBV5-1 with TRBJ2-1, with 7 nucleotides matching TRBD2. Trimming removed 2 bases from V and 3 bases from J; junction bases left unmatched: 8. Per germline, CDR1 SGHRS and CDR2 YFSETQ. The CDR3 spans 16 residues. The CDR3 protein is CASSFLGGGNYNEQFF. Written as DNA, the CDR3 is TGCGCCAGCAGCTTTCTAGGCGGGGGTAACTACAATGAGCAGTTCTTC. The whole variable domain, filled in from reference TRBV5-1 and TRBJ2-1, reads KAGVTQTPRYLIKTRGQQVTLSCSPISGHRSVSWYQQTPGQGLQFLFEYFSETQRNKGNFPGRFSGRQFSNSRSEMNVSTLELGDSALYLCASSFLGGGNYNEQFFGPGTRLTVL.

The chain joins TRBV5-1 to TRBJ1-1; D unresolved. Trimming removed 0 bases at V and 9 bases at J, with 12 bases between. Germline CDR1 SGHRS, CDR2 YFSETQ. This CDR3 is 13 amino acids long. The CDR3 region is CASSLGRLDQAFF. The DNA of the CDR3 is TGCGCCAGCAGCTTGGGACGTTTAGATCAAGCTTTCTTT. Full variable domain (remainder filled in from reference TRBV5-1 and TRBJ1-1): KAGVTQTPRYLIKTRGQQVTLSCSPISGHRSVSWYQQTPGQGLQFLFEYFSETQRNKGNFPGRFSGRQFSNSRSEMNVSTLELGDSALYLCASSLGRLDQAFFGQGTRLTVV.

The V and J genes are TRBV10-3 and TRBJ2-1, with a weak D call TRBD2 (6 bases). This CDR3 contains 13 residues. V lost 9 bases and J 2 bases, leaving 11 bases between the germline ends. Per germline, CDR1 ENHRY and CDR2 SYGVKD. The CDR3 sequence is CAMGREPYNEQFF. The CDR3 coding sequence is TGTGCCATGGGACGGGAGCCCTACAATGAGCAGTTCTTC.

CDR3 nucleotides: TGTGCCAGCAGCGCTGGACCGGGGAACTATGGCTACACCTTC. Translated: CASSAGPGNYGYTF. This rearrangement joins TRBV9 to TRBJ1-2; D is unresolved. This CDR3 spans 14 amino acids. Trimming took off 3 bases at V and 2 bases at J, with 11 bases between the two ends. Per the germline V gene, CDR1 is SGDLS and CDR2 is YYNGEE.

J is TRBJ2-3 and V is TRBV7-9, with D uncertain. Between the trimmed V and J ends, which lost 6 bases and 5 bases, there was a span of 12 bases. Germline CDR1 is SEHNR and CDR2 is FQNEAQ (reference sequence). CDR3 size: 13 residues. The CDR3 is CASSRILRDTQYF. The CDR3 DNA sequence: TGTGCCAGCAGTCGGATCCTTCGAGATACGCAGTATTTT.

This clone was counted at least ten times. The chain is built from TRBV30 and TRBJ2-2; D unresolved. The CDR3 consists of 14 residues. Trimming took 0 bases from V and 7 from J, leaving 12 bases between them. From germline, CDR1 is GTSNPN and CDR2 SVGIG (reference sequence). The CDR3 DNA is TGTGCCTGGAGTGTCGGAGTTTTCGGCGGGGAGCTGTTTTTT. It specifies CAWSVGVFGGELFF.